The 30 T cell receptor beta chains given below trace back to one sample, sequenced in a study of blood T cell repertoires in COVID-19. Clones were read by immunoSEQ multiplex PCR, and TCRdb kept only the in-frame ones, dropping some. The table records under 150,000 clones, approximately 81% of them present only once. Sample: peripheral blood. All receptors derive from a woman of 80 years or more with acute or convalescent COVID-19.

This clone was detected a few times. The gene calls are TRBV2 and TRBJ2-2; TRBD2 matches 10 bases. The ends lost 6 bases at V and 5 bases at J; junction bases unmatched: 6. Germline CDR1 is SNHLY and CDR2 is FYNNEI. This CDR3 comprises 15 residues. The CDR3 coding sequence is TGTGCCAGCAGGATAGCGGGAGGAGGTACCGGGGAGCTGTTTTTT. It codes for CASRIAGGGTGELFF.

This chain joins TRBV3-1 (or the pseudogene TRBV3-2) and TRBJ1-2, with D uncertain. Germline loops: CDR1 LGHDT, CDR2 YNNKEL (reference sequence). V was trimmed by 4 bases and J by 2 bases, leaving 5 bases between them. The CDR3 has 12 amino acids. For the CDR3, the DNA is TGTGCCAGCAGCCCGGGAAACTATGGCTACACCTTC. This sequence encodes CASSPGNYGYTF.

V and J are TRBV7-3 and TRBJ2-2, with 7 nucleotides matching TRBD2. The CDR3 is made up of 16 amino acids. Germline assignment: CDR1 SGHTA and CDR2 FQGTGA. Trimming cost V 6 bases and J 2 bases; bases outside gene matches: 9. In DNA, the CDR3 is TGTGCCAGCAGTCCGGGTGCTAGCGGAAACACCGGGGAGCTGTTTTTT. It yields the protein CASSPGASGNTGELFF.

The chain has TRBV13 and TRBJ2-5, with D perhaps matching TRBD2 (7 bases). Trimming shortened V by 7 bases and J by 5 bases, and 14 bases separated the two germline ends. Per germline, CDR1 PRHDT and CDR2 FYEKMQ (reference sequence). The CDR3 loop spans 13 amino acids. The DNA of the CDR3 is TGTGCCAGCAACACGGGGGGCCGGGAGACCCAGTACTTC. It translates to CASNTGGRETQYF.

The rearrangement links TRBV6-2 or TRBV6-3 to TRBJ1-5; maybe TRBD1 (6 bases). Trimming shortened V by 0 bases and J by 2 bases, and 14 bases separated the two germline ends. The germline V gene encodes CDR1 MNHEY and CDR2 SVGEGT. The CDR3 covers 17 residues. The DNA of the CDR3 is TGTGCCAGCAGTTACTCGGACAGTCTTGGTGGCAATCAGCCCCAGCATTTT. The encoded protein is CASSYSDSLGGNQPQHF.

This chain joins TRBV4-2 and TRBJ1-4; D may be TRBD1 (6 bases). V lost 3 bases, J lost 8 bases, and 13 bases lay in between. This CDR3 contains 14 residues. Germline V gene data show CDR1 as LGHNA and CDR2 as YNFKEQ. The CDR3 reads CASSHQGSREKLFF. CDR3 in DNA: TGTGCCAGCAGCCACCAGGGGTCCCGGGAAAAACTGTTTTTT.

The rearrangement joins TRBV25-1 to TRBJ1-2; D ambiguous. The V gene lost 3 bases and the J gene lost 1 base, with 9 bases spanning the gap. The CDR3 sequence is 14 residues long. Looked up from germline, CDR1 is MGHDK and CDR2 is SYGVNS. CDR3 residues: CASSEEPLNYGYTF. The CDR3 nucleotides are TGTGCCAGCAGTGAGGAGCCGCTTAACTATGGCTACACCTTC.

The V and J genes are TRBV6-2 or TRBV6-3 and TRBJ1-1, with 10 bases lining up with TRBD1. The CDR3 totals 16 residues. Germline assignment: CDR1 MNHEY and CDR2 SVGEGT. Unmatched junction bases numbered 6, after V lost 5 bases and J lost 0 bases. The DNA for the CDR3 is TGTGCCAGCAGTGGGGGGACAGGGGCGATGAACACTGAAGCTTTCTTT. Residues: CASSGGTGAMNTEAFF.

The chain has TRBV21-1 and TRBJ2-3; TRBD1, the D gene given by the table, was not confirmed from the DNA. TRBV21-1 is an annotated pseudogene. The CDR3 consists of 16 residues. CDR3 loop: CASRKSTGERTDTQYF. The DNA of the CDR3 is TGTGCCAGCAGAAAAAGTACAGGGGAGAGGACAGATACGCAGTATTTT.

The chain employs TRBV24-1 and TRBJ2-1; 10 bases are shared with TRBD2. V shed 6 bases and J 8 bases; nucleotides not matched to a gene: 3. Germline assignment: CDR1 KGHDR and CDR2 SFDVKD. This CDR3 spans 13 amino acids. In DNA form, the CDR3 reads TGTGCCACCAGTCTAGCGGGAGTCTATGAGCAGTTCTTC. Residues: CATSLAGVYEQFF.

The chain couples TRBV7-8 to TRBJ2-7, with TRBD2 matching 7 bases. CDR3 length: 15 amino acids. The junction had 7 bases not matched to a gene; V was cut back by 3 bases and J by 2 bases. In germline, CDR1 is SGHVS, CDR2 FQNEAQ. CDR3 in amino acids: CASSFGLVPTYEQYF. CDR3 DNA sequence: TGTGCCAGCAGCTTTGGACTAGTGCCAACCTACGAGCAGTACTTC.

The CDR3 here is CASSKGDRENQPQHF. The CDR3 nucleotides read TGTGCCAGCAGCAAAGGGGACAGGGAAAACCAGCCCCAGCATTTT. The gene calls are TRBV5-8 and TRBJ1-5, with 9 bases identical to TRBD1. Germline V CDR1 and CDR2: SGHTS, YDEGEE. This CDR3 spans 15 amino acids. With 4 bases clipped from V and 7 bases from J, the junction kept 9 bases outside the gene matches.

This chain links TRBV12-3 or TRBV12-4 with TRBJ1-6, with D perhaps TRBD1 (6 bases). CDR3 length equals 13 residues. The V end lost 8 bases, the J end lost 9 bases, and 14 bases lay between the germline ends. CDR3 sequence reads: CASGRGDGSPLHF. The CDR3 region has the DNA TGTGCCAGCGGGAGGGGGGATGGTTCACCCCTCCACTTT.

The chain is built from TRBV19 and TRBJ1-1; D remains unclear. The length of the CDR3 is 12 residues. Trimming removed 1 base at V and 10 bases at J, with 10 bases between. In germline, CDR1 is LNHDA, CDR2 SQIVND (reference sequence). The CDR3 region has the DNA TGTGCCAGTAGTATAGTAAGTGGGCGAGCTTTCTTT. Translating gives CASSIVSGRAFF.

The chain joins TRBV5-1 to TRBJ2-2; 8 nucleotides line up with TRBD2. Per the germline V gene, CDR1 is SGHRS and CDR2 is YFSETQ. The CDR3 is made up of 16 amino acids. J gave up 4 bases and V 4 bases, and 9 bases lay outside the gene matches. CDR3 bases: TGCGCCAGCAGCCCCCGGGAGGCGGGGGGCACCGGGGAGCTGTTTTTT. As protein: CASSPREAGGTGELFF.

The V call is TRBV25-1, the J call TRBJ1-2, with TRBD1 matching over 8 bases. The CDR3 runs 15 residues. Per germline, CDR1 MGHDK and CDR2 SYGVNS. The ends lost 1 base at V and 3 bases at J; junction bases unmatched: 4. CDR3 residues: CASSESLTGDYGYTF. DNA for the CDR3: TGTGCCAGCAGTGAATCCCTGACAGGGGACTATGGCTACACCTTC.

In its sample, this clone was seen once. The genes are TRBV18 and TRBJ1-5; 11 bases align to TRBD1. This CDR3 is built from 14 residues. V dropped 8 bases and J dropped 5; count of bases not matched to a gene: 5. Looked up from germline, CDR1 is KGHSH and CDR2 is LQKENI. The CDR3 loop reads CASSGQGADQPQHF. As DNA, the CDR3 is TGTGCCAGCAGTGGACAGGGGGCCGATCAGCCCCAGCATTTT.

The V call is TRBV11-1, the J call TRBJ2-7; the D is unclear. The CDR3 runs to 14 residues. Germline V gives CDR1 SGHAT, CDR2 FQDESV (reference sequence). V was cut by 4 bases and J by 0 bases, with 10 bases left in between. CDR3: CASSSNTFSYEQYF. DNA of the CDR3: TGTGCCAGCAGCTCCAACACGTTCTCCTACGAGCAGTACTTC.

The V and J genes are TRBV25-1 and TRBJ2-5, with D tentatively TRBD1 (5 bases). V was trimmed by 1 base and J by 3 bases, leaving 15 bases between them. The CDR3 is 16 amino acids. Germline assignment: CDR1 MGHDK and CDR2 SYGVNS. The CDR3 here is CASSELGAGLEETQYF. The CDR3 DNA reads as TGTGCCAGCAGTGAATTAGGGGCAGGTCTGGAAGAGACCCAGTACTTC.

The chain has TRBV27 and TRBJ1-1, with D possibly TRBD1 on 5 matching bases. The CDR3 runs to 16 residues. Germline-derived CDR1 and CDR2 are MNHEY and SMNVEV (reference sequence). The V gene lost 5 bases and the J gene lost 0 bases, with 16 bases spanning the gap. The CDR3 coding sequence is TGTGCCAGCAGTGATCAAGGGGTCCCCATGAACACTGAAGCTTTCTTT. Protein product: CASSDQGVPMNTEAFF.

The CDR3 is CATSRDRPRSYNEQFF. The CDR3 DNA reads as TGTGCCACCAGCAGAGACAGGCCTCGCTCCTACAATGAGCAGTTCTTC. The chain joins TRBV15 to TRBJ2-1; no reliable D call. CDR3 length equals 16 residues. V shed 0 bases and J shed 0 bases, with 9 bases lying between them. CDR1 and CDR2 (germline): LNHNV, YYDKDF (reference sequence).

This clone was observed a single time. The chain employs TRBV6-2 or TRBV6-3 and TRBJ2-1; TRBD2 is a possible D gene (5 bases). The CDR3 length is 14 residues. Trimming shortened V by 2 bases and J by 6 bases, and 11 bases separated the two germline ends. CDR1 is MNHEY, CDR2 SVGEGT, per germline. DNA for the CDR3: TGTGCCAGCAGTTACGCCGGCGGGTTCAATGAGCAGTTCTTC. Its protein product is CASSYAGGFNEQFF.

V and J are TRBV11-2 and TRBJ2-5; tentatively, D is TRBD2 (7 bases). Germline CDR1 reads SGHAT; CDR2 reads FQNNGV. V lost 3 bases, J lost 2 bases, and 16 bases lay in between. This CDR3 has 16 amino acids. In DNA, the CDR3 is TGTGCCAGCAGCTTGGGGGGGGCGGGACAACAAGAGACCCAGTACTTC. The encoded protein is CASSLGGAGQQETQYF.

The rearrangement uses TRBV10-3 and TRBJ2-3, with 7 bases fitting TRBD1. Germline assignment: CDR1 ENHRY and CDR2 SYGVKD. Trimming removed 2 bases from V and 4 bases from J; junction bases left unmatched: 6. This CDR3 has 15 amino acids. The CDR3 DNA reads as TGTGCCATCAGTGAGCTACAGGGGTTGGCAGATACGCAGTATTTT. It codes for CAISELQGLADTQYF.

This chain's CDR3 is CASSEPGQGAGEQYF. The CDR3 region has the DNA TGTGCCAGCAGTGAACCGGGACAGGGGGCCGGCGAGCAGTACTTC. The chain joins TRBV6-1 to TRBJ2-7; 12 bases agree with TRBD1. Germline V gene sequence: CDR1 MNHNS, CDR2 SASEGT. The V gene end was trimmed by 2 bases and the J gene end by 6 bases; junction bases not matched to a gene: 5. CDR3 length equals 15 residues.

This sequence joins TRBV19 and TRBJ1-1, with 8 bases fitting TRBD1. This CDR3 is built from 14 residues. Germline values: CDR1 LNHDA, CDR2 SQIVND (reference sequence). V shed 5 bases, J shed 3 bases, and the junction held 5 bases outside the gene matches. The CDR3 spells CASSSQGADTEAFF. Written as DNA, the CDR3 is TGTGCCAGTAGTTCCCAGGGGGCGGACACTGAAGCTTTCTTT.

This clone was recorded many times. The rearrangement uses TRBV5-4 and TRBJ1-3, with 8 bases lining up with TRBD1. Germline CDR1 is SGHNT and CDR2 is YYREEE (reference sequence). The CDR3 has 16 residues. Trimming removed 5 bases from V and 4 bases from J; junction bases left unmatched: 11. The CDR3 loop is CASSQVGQVEGNTIYF. Written as DNA, the CDR3 is TGTGCCAGCAGTCAGGTGGGACAGGTAGAAGGAAACACCATATATTTT.

The chain combines TRBV5-1 with TRBJ2-7, with 7 bases lining up with TRBD1. V trimming: 7 bases; J trimming: 5 bases; junction bases outside the gene matches: 15. In germline, CDR1 is SGHRS, CDR2 YFSETQ. The CDR3 is 15 amino acids. The CDR3 coding sequence is TGCGCCAGCGCCTCCTCGACAGGGTCTCTCAACGAGCAGTACTTC. This codes for CASASSTGSLNEQYF.

J is TRBJ1-1 and V is TRBV24-1; D might be TRBD1 (5 bases). Germline lookup yields CDR1 KGHDR and CDR2 SFDVKD. This CDR3 comprises 11 residues. The ends were cut back, 8 bases at V and 4 bases at J, with 7 bases in the middle. CDR3 loop: CATKGFTEAFF. CDR3 sequence (DNA): TGTGCCACCAAGGGGTTCACTGAAGCTTTCTTT.

CDR3 protein: CASSFEIRSDEQYF. The CDR3 nucleotides read TGTGCCAGCAGCTTCGAGATACGGAGCGACGAGCAGTACTTC. The chain is built from TRBV7-2 and TRBJ2-7; D ambiguous. The CDR3 runs to 14 residues. Germline lookup yields CDR1 SGHTA and CDR2 FQGNSA. V was cut by 3 bases and J by 5 bases, with 14 bases left in between.